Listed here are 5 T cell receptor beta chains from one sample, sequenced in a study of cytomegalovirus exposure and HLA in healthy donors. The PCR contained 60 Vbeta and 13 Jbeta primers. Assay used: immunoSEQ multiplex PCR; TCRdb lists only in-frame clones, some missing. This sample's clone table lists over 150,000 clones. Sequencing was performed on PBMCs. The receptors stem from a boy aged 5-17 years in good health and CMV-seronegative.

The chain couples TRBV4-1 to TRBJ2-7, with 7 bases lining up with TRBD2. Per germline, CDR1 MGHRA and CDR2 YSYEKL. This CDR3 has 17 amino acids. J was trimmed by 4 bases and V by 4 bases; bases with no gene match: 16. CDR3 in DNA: TGCGCCAGCAGCCCTATGGGGGGGGTGCGCAACCTGTACGAGCAGTACTTC. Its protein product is CASSPMGGVRNLYEQYF.

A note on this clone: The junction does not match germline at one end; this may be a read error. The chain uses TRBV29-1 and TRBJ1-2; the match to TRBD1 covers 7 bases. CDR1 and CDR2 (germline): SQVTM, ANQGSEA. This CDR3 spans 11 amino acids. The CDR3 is CSVEGQADYLF. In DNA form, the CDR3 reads TGCAGCGTCGAAGGACAGGCCGATTACCTCTTC.

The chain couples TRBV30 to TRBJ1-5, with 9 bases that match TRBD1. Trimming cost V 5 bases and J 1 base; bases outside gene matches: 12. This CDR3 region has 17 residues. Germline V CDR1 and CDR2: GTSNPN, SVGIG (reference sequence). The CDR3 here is CAWGGDRVSRSNQPQHF. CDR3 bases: TGTGCCTGGGGCGGGGACAGGGTTTCGAGGAGCAATCAGCCCCAGCATTTT.

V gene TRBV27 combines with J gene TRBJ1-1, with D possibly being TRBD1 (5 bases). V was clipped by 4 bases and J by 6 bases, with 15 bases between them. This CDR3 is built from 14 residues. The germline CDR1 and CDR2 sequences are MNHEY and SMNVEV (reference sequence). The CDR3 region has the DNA TGTGCCAGCAGTTCGATCACAGGCTACCCTGAAGCTTTCTTT. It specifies CASSSITGYPEAFF.

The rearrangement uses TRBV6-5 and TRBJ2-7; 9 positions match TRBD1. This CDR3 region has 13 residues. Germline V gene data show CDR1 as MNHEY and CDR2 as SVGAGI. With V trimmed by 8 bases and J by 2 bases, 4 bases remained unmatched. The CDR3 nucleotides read TGTGCCAGCGGGACAGGGTACGCCTACGAGCAGTACTTC. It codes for CASGTGYAYEQYF.